This T cell receptor beta chain was recorded in a study of blood T cell repertoires in COVID-19. TCRdb's table, derived via immunoSEQ multiplex PCR, lists solely in-frame clones and lacks some. Among about 160,000 clones listed, about four fifths were seen once. Recruits, aged about 18 to 89 years, lived in 25 or so US areas. This CDR3 comprises 16 residues. Trimming stripped 4 bases from V and 3 bases from J, with 17 bases between. From germline, CDR1 is LGHDT and CDR2 YNNKEL (reference sequence). Sequencing was done on a sample of PBMCs or T cells enriched from blood (not recorded which). The TCR originated in a man aged 60-69 years who had recovered from COVID-19. The rearrangement joins TRBV3-1 (or the pseudogene TRBV3-2) to TRBJ2-3; possibly TRBD2 for D (7 bases). This CDR3 is CASSPRRGGGTDTQYF. CDR3 coding DNA: TGTGCCAGCAGCCCACGGAGGGGGGGCGGGACAGATACGCAGTATTTT.